Following are 30 T cell receptor beta chains from one sample sequenced in a study of blood T cell repertoires in COVID-19. Profiled with immunoSEQ multiplex PCR; TCRdb holds only in-frame clones, not every one. The table has fewer than 250,000 clones, more than 85% seen once; the top ten hold approximately 1%. Sequencing was carried out using peripheral blood. These receptor sequences come from a man in his thirties or forties with acute or convalescent COVID-19.

V is TRBV7-3 and J is TRBJ1-2; D gene uncertain. Germline CDR1 SGHTA, CDR2 FQGTGA. CDR3 length equals 15 residues. Deletions cut 5 bases from V and 9 bases from J, with 22 bases between. The CDR3 bases are TGTGCCAGCAGCATAGGCGGGATCCAGAGTACGAGCTACACCTTC. As protein: CASSIGGIQSTSYTF.

The V call is TRBV28, the J call TRBJ2-7, with D possibly matching TRBD1 (6 bases). Trimming cost V 6 bases and J 3 bases, with 18 bases left between them. CDR3 length: 15 amino acids. The germline V gene encodes CDR1 MDHEN and CDR2 SYDVKM. The CDR3 region is CASSTTFRGNYEQYF. The CDR3 nucleotides are TGTGCCAGCAGCACCACCTTTAGGGGGAACTACGAGCAGTACTTC.

The CDR3 DNA reads TGTGCCAGCAGCTCAGGGTCCTCCTACGAGCAGTACTTC. Translation: CASSSGSSYEQYF. The chain uses TRBV9 and TRBJ2-7; D may be TRBD1 (5 bases). This CDR3 region has 13 residues. Germline V CDR1 and CDR2: SGDLS, YYNGEE. Trimming took 4 bases from V and 0 from J, leaving 8 bases between them.

The chain is built from TRBV3-1 (or the pseudogene TRBV3-2) and TRBJ1-2; no reliable D call. CDR1 and CDR2 from the germline V gene are LGHDT and YNNKEL (reference sequence). The CDR3 sequence is 13 residues long. Trimming cost V 5 bases and J 7 bases, with 14 bases left between them. The CDR3 nucleotides are TGTGCCAGCAGCGTACGGGGATCAGGTGGCTACACCTTC. It codes for CASSVRGSGGYTF.

This clone has just a few counts. The V call is TRBV18, the J call TRBJ2-2, with a tentative D call TRBD2 (6 bases). V was shortened by 6 bases and J by 10 bases, with 24 bases between the two germline ends. Germline V gene lookup returns CDR1 KGHSH and CDR2 LQKENI. This CDR3 has 16 residues. The CDR3 coding sequence is TGTGCCAGCTCTCGAACAACACTAGCTAGGATGGAGGAGCTGTTTTTT. Its protein product is CASSRTTLARMEELFF.

This chain uses TRBV2 with TRBJ1-5, with TRBD1 as a possible D gene (6 bases). Germline V gene lookup returns CDR1 SNHLY and CDR2 FYNNEI. This CDR3 has 15 residues. Trimming left V 6 bases short and J 1 base short, with 13 bases between. CDR3: CASSTKTGSNQPQHF. The CDR3 DNA reads as TGTGCCAGCAGCACGAAGACAGGAAGCAATCAGCCCCAGCATTTT.

The CDR3 is CASSAGGLYNEQFF. The CDR3 DNA reads TGTGCCAGCAGTGCCGGAGGGCTCTACAATGAGCAGTTCTTC. The rearrangement uses TRBV27 and TRBJ2-1; a possible D gene is TRBD2 (6 bases). This CDR3 is 14 amino acids long. V lost 5 bases and J 3 bases, leaving 11 bases between the germline ends. Germline assignment: CDR1 MNHEY and CDR2 SMNVEV (reference sequence).

This clone has more than one count but fewer than ten. This chain joins TRBV27 and TRBJ2-1, with 11 bases fitting TRBD2. The V segment lost 5 bases and the J segment 9 bases; nucleotides outside the gene matches: 12. The germline gives CDR1 MNHEY, CDR2 SMNVEV (reference sequence). The CDR3 runs to 16 residues. The CDR3 reads CASSTSLSGRAVEQFF. The DNA of the CDR3 is TGTGCCAGCAGTACGTCCCTTAGCGGGAGGGCCGTTGAGCAGTTCTTC.

This CDR3 is CASSLLSSGTYNEQFF. In nucleotides, the CDR3 is TGTGCCAGCAGCTTATTGTCTAGCGGGACCTACAATGAGCAGTTCTTC. The gene calls are TRBV7-2 and TRBJ2-1, with TRBD2 matching 9 bases. After removal of 2 bases from V and 2 bases from J, the junction contained 4 bases not matched to a gene. CDR1 and CDR2 (germline): SGHTA, FQGNSA. This CDR3 is 16 amino acids long.

The gene calls are TRBV5-4 and TRBJ1-6, with D maybe TRBD1 (5 bases). The V gene lost 4 bases and the J gene lost 7 bases, with 15 bases spanning the gap. This CDR3 spans 15 amino acids. CDR1 and CDR2 from the germline V gene are SGHNT and YYREEE (reference sequence). Written as DNA, the CDR3 is TGTGCCAGCAGCCTCTGTCGGACAAAAAATTCACCCCTCCACTTT. Translated, it gives CASSLCRTKNSPLHF.

The rearrangement links TRBV7-3 to TRBJ1-1; possible D gene TRBD1, 6 bases. This CDR3 is 13 amino acids long. Germline CDR1 reads SGHTA; CDR2 reads FQGTGA. The germline V and J ends were trimmed by 4 bases and 1 base, with 7 bases remaining between them. The CDR3 protein is CASSSQGNTEAFF. CDR3 in DNA: TGTGCCAGCAGCTCACAGGGGAACACTGAAGCTTTCTTT.

The chain joins TRBV5-1 to TRBJ2-3; tentatively, D is TRBD1 (5 bases). There are 16 residues in the CDR3. Germline loops: CDR1 SGHRS, CDR2 YFSETQ. Trimming pared 7 bases from V and 1 base from J, leaving 19 bases between. This CDR3 is CASRSWGSRGTDTQYF. The CDR3 region has the DNA TGCGCCAGCCGGTCGTGGGGCTCTCGTGGCACAGATACGCAGTATTTT.

V and J are TRBV7-2 and TRBJ2-1, with 7 positions matching TRBD1. The length of the CDR3 is 16 residues. V was pared by 4 bases and J by 5 bases, with 11 bases of the junction left unmatched. The germline CDR1 and CDR2 sequences are SGHTA and FQGNSA. CDR3 sequence: CASSSRDSRINNEQFF. CDR3 DNA sequence: TGTGCCAGCAGCTCCCGGGACAGTAGAATTAACAATGAGCAGTTCTTC.

V and J are TRBV3-1 (or the pseudogene TRBV3-2) and TRBJ2-3; 8 nucleotides agree with TRBD1. The CDR3 has 13 residues. V was clipped by 6 bases and J by 1 base; unmatched bases: 0. CDR1 is LGHDT, CDR2 YNNKEL, per germline (reference sequence). The CDR3 region is CASRDRGTDTQYF. The CDR3 DNA reads as TGTGCCAGCAGGGACAGGGGCACAGATACGCAGTATTTT.

The V and J genes are TRBV6-6 and TRBJ2-2; a weak D match, TRBD2 (6 bases). The germline V gene has CDR1 MNHNY and CDR2 SVGAGI (reference sequence). V gave up 3 bases and J gave up 3 bases, with 14 bases separating them. CDR3 size: 16 residues. For the CDR3, the DNA is TGTGCCAGCAGTTATGGTCTAGCGCCTTACACCGGGGAGCTGTTTTTT. Its translation is CASSYGLAPYTGELFF.

The rearrangement joins TRBV5-1 to TRBJ2-7; 11 bases agree with TRBD2. With 1 base clipped from V and 0 bases from J, the junction kept 3 bases outside the gene matches. Germline V gene data show CDR1 as SGHRS and CDR2 as YFSETQ. The CDR3 has 16 amino acids. Here the CDR3 DNA reads TGCGCCAGCAGCTTGACTAGCGGGGGAAGCTCCTACGAGCAGTACTTC. Translated: CASSLTSGGSSYEQYF.

The chain combines TRBV5-1 with TRBJ2-3; D might be TRBD2 (5 bases). Germline CDR1 and CDR2: SGHRS and YFSETQ. V lost 4 bases to trimming and J lost 3 bases, with 18 bases between them. The CDR3 loop spans 16 amino acids. The chain's CDR3 is CASSLTLTRETDTQYF. The CDR3 region has the DNA TGCGCCAGCAGCCTGACCTTAACTAGGGAGACAGATACGCAGTATTTT.

This chain joins TRBV7-9 and TRBJ2-7; 7 positions agree with TRBD2. The junction had 4 bases not matched to a gene; V was cut back by 5 bases and J by 0 bases. The CDR3 covers 14 residues. Germline V gene sequence: CDR1 SEHNR, CDR2 FQNEAQ (reference sequence). CDR3 sequence (DNA): TGTGCCAGCAGCGGGGGGGTGAGCTCCTACGAGCAGTACTTC. Amino acid sequence: CASSGGVSSYEQYF.

CDR3 sequence (DNA): TGTGCCAGCAGTTTTGCAGGGCTAGCCAAAAACATTCAGTACTTC. As protein: CASSFAGLAKNIQYF. The chain has TRBV28 and TRBJ2-4, with D perhaps matching TRBD1 (5 bases). Per germline, CDR1 MDHEN and CDR2 SYDVKM. Trimming pared 3 bases from V and 0 bases from J, leaving 9 bases between. The CDR3 spans 15 residues.

The chain has TRBV6-4 and TRBJ1-2; D is unclear. Between the trimmed V and J ends, which lost 2 bases and 4 bases, there was a span of 8 bases. The CDR3 runs to 13 residues. Germline assignment: CDR1 MRHNA and CDR2 SNTAGT. The CDR3 DNA is TGTGCCAGCAGTGACGATTACGGCTATGGCTACACCTTC. This codes for CASSDDYGYGYTF.

Points on this clone: The sample carries other DNA sequences with the same CDR3. The chain employs TRBV5-1 and TRBJ2-1; D perhaps matches TRBD2 (6 bases). This CDR3 comprises 17 residues. Germline lookup yields CDR1 SGHRS and CDR2 YFSETQ. Between the trimmed V and J ends, which lost 2 bases and 6 bases, there was a span of 21 bases. The CDR3 reads CASSLAMDSRGSNEQFF. The CDR3 DNA sequence: TGCGCCAGCAGCTTAGCGATGGACTCCCGGGGGAGCAATGAGCAGTTCTTC.

The CDR3 here is CASSVDRGNEAFF. As DNA, the CDR3 is TGCGCCAGCAGCGTGGACAGGGGAAATGAAGCTTTCTTT. The chain couples TRBV5-1 to TRBJ1-1, with TRBD1 identical over 9 bases. J was trimmed by 7 bases and V by 4 bases; bases with no gene match: 5. Germline CDR1 is SGHRS and CDR2 is YFSETQ. The CDR3 spans 13 residues.

This chain uses TRBV28 with TRBJ1-2, with 11 bases identical to TRBD1. CDR1 is MDHEN, CDR2 SYDVKM, per germline. The CDR3 covers 17 residues. Trimming took 4 bases from V and 4 from J; bases not matched to a gene: 11. As DNA, the CDR3 is TGTGCCAGCAGTTCGACCGGGACAGGGGGTAGTACCTATGGCTACACCTTC. This encodes CASSSTGTGGSTYGYTF.

The J gene is TRBJ1-1, the V gene TRBV14; no definite D call. The CDR3 is 16 residues long. The germline CDR1 and CDR2 sequences are SGHDN and FVKESK. V was pared by 2 bases and J by 3 bases, with 16 bases between. The CDR3: CASSQKKGERDTEAFF. CDR3 bases: TGTGCCAGCAGCCAAAAAAAGGGTGAGAGGGACACTGAAGCTTTCTTT.

This sequence joins TRBV19 and TRBJ1-2; possibly TRBD1 for D (5 bases). The CDR3 runs 14 residues. Between the trimmed V and J ends, which lost 1 base and 9 bases, there was a span of 15 bases. Germline loops: CDR1 LNHDA, CDR2 SQIVND (reference sequence). CDR3 loop: CASSIVGGSNRYTF. DNA for the CDR3: TGTGCCAGTAGTATAGTGGGGGGATCCAATCGCTACACCTTC.

The chain combines TRBV19 with TRBJ1-4; a weak D match, TRBD1 (5 bases). CDR1 and CDR2 (germline): LNHDA, SQIVND (reference sequence). The CDR3 extends over 15 amino acids. V was pared by 5 bases and J by 7 bases, with 17 bases between. CDR3 nucleotides: TGTGCCAGTAGTGACCAGGGAGGTGGCGGTGAAAAACTGTTTTTT. Protein sequence: CASSDQGGGGEKLFF.

This chain connects TRBV28 to TRBJ1-1, with 7 bases aligning to TRBD1. Trimming removed 4 bases from V and 5 bases from J; junction bases left unmatched: 10. Germline assignment: CDR1 MDHEN and CDR2 SYDVKM. The length of the CDR3 is 15 residues. As DNA, the CDR3 is TGTGCCAGCAGTTACCCCCACAGGGGCAAGACTGAAGCTTTCTTT. The encoded protein is CASSYPHRGKTEAFF. Together with reference TRBV28 and TRBJ1-1, the CDR3 gives the full variable domain: DVKVTQSSRYLVKRTGEKVFLECVQDMDHENMFWYRQDPGLGLRLIYFSYDVKMKEKGDIPEGYSVSREKKERFSLILESASTNQTSMYLCASSYPHRGKTEAFFGQGTRLTVV.

CDR3 region: CASSRGGPNTEAFF. The DNA for the CDR3 is TGTGCCAGCAGTCGCGGGGGCCCCAACACTGAAGCTTTCTTT. V and J are TRBV28 and TRBJ1-1; D possibly corresponds to TRBD1 (6 bases). Germline V gives CDR1 MDHEN, CDR2 SYDVKM. V lost 5 bases, J lost 2 bases, and 12 bases lay in between. CDR3 length equals 14 residues.

The chain is built from TRBV4-1 and TRBJ1-5; the D gene is possibly TRBD1 (5 bases). Germline V gene data show CDR1 as MGHRA and CDR2 as YSYEKL. CDR3 size: 15 residues. The V gene lost 4 bases and the J gene lost 6 bases, with 16 bases spanning the gap. The CDR3 sequence: CASSLNGGGGQPQHF. The CDR3 DNA follows: TGCGCCAGCAGCCTCAATGGTGGGGGGGGTCAGCCCCAGCATTTT.

The CDR3 reads CASSQGRGGNQPQHF. The CDR3, as DNA: TGTGCCAGCAGCCAAGGGAGGGGGGGAAATCAGCCCCAGCATTTT. This sequence joins TRBV3-1 (or the pseudogene TRBV3-2) and TRBJ1-5; possibly TRBD1 for D (6 bases). There are 15 residues in the CDR3. V shed 1 base and J shed 4 bases, with 11 bases lying between them. In germline, CDR1 is LGHDT, CDR2 YNNKEL (reference sequence).